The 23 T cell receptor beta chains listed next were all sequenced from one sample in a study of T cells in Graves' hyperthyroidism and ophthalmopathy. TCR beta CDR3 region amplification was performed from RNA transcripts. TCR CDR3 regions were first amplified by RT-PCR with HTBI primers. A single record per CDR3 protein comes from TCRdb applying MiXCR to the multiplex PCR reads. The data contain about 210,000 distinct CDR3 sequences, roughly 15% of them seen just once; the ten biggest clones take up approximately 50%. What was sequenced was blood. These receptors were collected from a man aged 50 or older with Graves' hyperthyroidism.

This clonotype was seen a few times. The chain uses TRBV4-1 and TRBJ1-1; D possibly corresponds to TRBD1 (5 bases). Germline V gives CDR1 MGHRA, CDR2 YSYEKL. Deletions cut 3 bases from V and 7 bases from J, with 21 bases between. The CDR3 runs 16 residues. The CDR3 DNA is TGCGCCAGCAGCCAGAGCGGGTCAGTGGAGAGGGGTGAAGCTTTCTTT. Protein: CASSQSGSVERGEAFF.

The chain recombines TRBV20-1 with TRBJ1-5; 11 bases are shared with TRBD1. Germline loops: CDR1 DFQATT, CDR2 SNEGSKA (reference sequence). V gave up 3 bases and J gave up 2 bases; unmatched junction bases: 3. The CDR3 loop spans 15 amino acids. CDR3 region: CSARPDRGRNQPQHF. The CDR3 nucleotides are TGCAGTGCTAGGCCGGACAGGGGGCGCAATCAGCCCCAGCATTTT.

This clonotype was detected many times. The CDR3 here is CASSPTTGLGTEAFF. The CDR3 nucleotides are TGTGCCAGCTCACCAACTACAGGATTAGGGACTGAAGCTTTCTTT. The chain uses TRBV18 and TRBJ1-1, with a tentative D call TRBD1 (5 bases). Germline CDR1 KGHSH, CDR2 LQKENI. Trimming cost V 2 bases and J 5 bases, with 15 bases left between them. The length of the CDR3 is 15 residues.

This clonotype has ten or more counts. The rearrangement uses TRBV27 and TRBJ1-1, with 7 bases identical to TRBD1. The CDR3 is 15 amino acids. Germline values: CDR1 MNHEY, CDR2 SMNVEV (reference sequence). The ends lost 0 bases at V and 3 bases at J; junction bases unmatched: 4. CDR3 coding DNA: TGTGCCAGCAGTTTATCTGCAGGGGGGTACACTGAAGCTTTCTTT. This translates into CASSLSAGGYTEAFF.

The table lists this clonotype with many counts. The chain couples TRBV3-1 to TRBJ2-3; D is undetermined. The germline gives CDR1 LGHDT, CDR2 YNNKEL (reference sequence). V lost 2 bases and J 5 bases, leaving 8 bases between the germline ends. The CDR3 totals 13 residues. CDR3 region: CASSQTTGDTQYF. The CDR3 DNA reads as TGTGCCAGCAGCCAAACGACGGGAGATACGCAGTATTTT.

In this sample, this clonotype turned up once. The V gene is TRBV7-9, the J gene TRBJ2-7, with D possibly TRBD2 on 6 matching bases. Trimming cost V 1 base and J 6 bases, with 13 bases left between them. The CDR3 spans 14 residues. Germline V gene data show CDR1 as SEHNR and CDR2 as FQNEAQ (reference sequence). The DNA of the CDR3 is TGTGCCAGCAGCTTAGGGAGGGGTTCTCTCGAGCAGTACTTC. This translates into CASSLGRGSLEQYF.

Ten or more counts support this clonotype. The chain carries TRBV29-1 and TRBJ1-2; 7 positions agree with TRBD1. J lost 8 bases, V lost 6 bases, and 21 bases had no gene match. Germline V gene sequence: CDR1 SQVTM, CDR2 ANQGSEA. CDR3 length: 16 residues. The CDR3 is CSVQITPRTGWGGYTF. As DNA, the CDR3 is TGCAGCGTCCAAATAACGCCTCGGACAGGATGGGGAGGCTACACCTTC.

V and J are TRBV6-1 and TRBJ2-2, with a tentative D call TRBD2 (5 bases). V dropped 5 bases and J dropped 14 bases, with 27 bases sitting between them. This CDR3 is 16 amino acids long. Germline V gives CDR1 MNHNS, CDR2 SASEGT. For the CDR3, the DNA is TGTGCCAGCAGTAGTGTTTCTTCCGGGAACCCGGGGAAACTGTTTTTT. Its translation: CASSSVSSGNPGKLFF.

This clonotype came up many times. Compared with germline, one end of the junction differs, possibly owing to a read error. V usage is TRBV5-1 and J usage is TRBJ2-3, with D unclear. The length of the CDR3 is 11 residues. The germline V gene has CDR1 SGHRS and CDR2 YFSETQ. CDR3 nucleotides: TGTGCCAGCAGCTTAGCAGATACGCAGTATTTT. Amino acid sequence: CASSLADTQYF.

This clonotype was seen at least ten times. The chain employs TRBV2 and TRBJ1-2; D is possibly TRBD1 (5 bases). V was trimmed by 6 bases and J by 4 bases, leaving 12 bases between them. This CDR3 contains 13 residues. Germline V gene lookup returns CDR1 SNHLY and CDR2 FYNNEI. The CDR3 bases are TGTGCCAGCAGACAGGAGGGTGGCTATGGCTACACCTTC. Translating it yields CASRQEGGYGYTF.

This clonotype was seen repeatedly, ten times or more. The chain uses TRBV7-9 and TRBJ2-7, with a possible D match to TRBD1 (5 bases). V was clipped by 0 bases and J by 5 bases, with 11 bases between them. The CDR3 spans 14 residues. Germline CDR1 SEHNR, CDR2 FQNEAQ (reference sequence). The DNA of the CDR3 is TGTGCCAGCAGCTTAGCCGCCAGGGTGGACGAGCAGTACTTC. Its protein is CASSLAARVDEQYF.

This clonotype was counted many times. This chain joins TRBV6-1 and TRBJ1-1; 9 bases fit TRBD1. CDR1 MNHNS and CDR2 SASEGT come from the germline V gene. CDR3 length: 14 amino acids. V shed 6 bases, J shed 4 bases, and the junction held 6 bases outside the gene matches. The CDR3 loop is CASRAGQGGTEAFF. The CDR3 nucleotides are TGTGCCAGCAGAGCGGGACAGGGCGGCACTGAAGCTTTCTTT.

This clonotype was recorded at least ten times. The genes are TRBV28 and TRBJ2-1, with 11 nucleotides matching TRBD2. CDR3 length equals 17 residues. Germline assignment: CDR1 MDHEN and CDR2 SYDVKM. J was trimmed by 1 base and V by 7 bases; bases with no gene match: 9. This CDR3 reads CASTSSGTSGSYNEQFF. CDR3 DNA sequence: TGTGCCAGCACCTCATCCGGGACTAGCGGATCCTACAATGAGCAGTTCTTC.

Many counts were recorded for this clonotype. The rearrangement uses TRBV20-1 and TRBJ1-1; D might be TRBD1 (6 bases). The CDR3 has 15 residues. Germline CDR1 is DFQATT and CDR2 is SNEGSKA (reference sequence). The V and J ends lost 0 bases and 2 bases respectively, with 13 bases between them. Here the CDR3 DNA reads TGCAGTGCTAGAGATGGGACCAGGGGAAACACTGAAGCTTTCTTT. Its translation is CSARDGTRGNTEAFF.

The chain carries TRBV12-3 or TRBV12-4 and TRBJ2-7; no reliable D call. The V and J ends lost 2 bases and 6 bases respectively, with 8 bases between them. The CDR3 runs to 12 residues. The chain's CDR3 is CASSLRRLEQYF. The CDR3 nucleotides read TGTGCCAGCAGTTTAAGGCGTCTCGAGCAGTACTTC.

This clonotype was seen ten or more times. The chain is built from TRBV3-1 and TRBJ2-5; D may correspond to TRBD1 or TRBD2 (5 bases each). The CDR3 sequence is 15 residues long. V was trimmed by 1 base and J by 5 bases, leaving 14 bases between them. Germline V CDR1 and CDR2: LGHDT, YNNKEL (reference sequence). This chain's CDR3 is CASSQGRDRGETQYF. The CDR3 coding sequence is TGTGCCAGCAGCCAAGGAAGGGACCGTGGGGAGACCCAGTACTTC.

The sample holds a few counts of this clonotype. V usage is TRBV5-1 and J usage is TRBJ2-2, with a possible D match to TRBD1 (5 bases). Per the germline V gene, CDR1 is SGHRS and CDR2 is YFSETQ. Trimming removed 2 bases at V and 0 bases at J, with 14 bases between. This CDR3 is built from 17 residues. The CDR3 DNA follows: TGCGCCAGCAGCTTCGCAAGGGGTCAGACGAACACCGGGGAGCTGTTTTTT. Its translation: CASSFARGQTNTGELFF.

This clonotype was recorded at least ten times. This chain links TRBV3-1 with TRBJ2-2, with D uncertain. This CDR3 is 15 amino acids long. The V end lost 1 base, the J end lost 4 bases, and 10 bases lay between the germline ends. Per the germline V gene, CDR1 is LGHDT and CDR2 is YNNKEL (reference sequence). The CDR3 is CASSQAPTFTGELFF. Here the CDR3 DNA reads TGTGCCAGCAGCCAAGCGCCTACCTTCACCGGGGAGCTGTTTTTT.

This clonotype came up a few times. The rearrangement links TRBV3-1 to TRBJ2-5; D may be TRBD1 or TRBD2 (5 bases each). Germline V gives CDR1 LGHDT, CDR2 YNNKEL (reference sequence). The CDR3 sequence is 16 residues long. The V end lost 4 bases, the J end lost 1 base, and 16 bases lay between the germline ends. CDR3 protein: CASSPWDRGLQETQYF. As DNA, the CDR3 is TGTGCCAGCAGCCCCTGGGACCGCGGCCTCCAAGAGACCCAGTACTTC.

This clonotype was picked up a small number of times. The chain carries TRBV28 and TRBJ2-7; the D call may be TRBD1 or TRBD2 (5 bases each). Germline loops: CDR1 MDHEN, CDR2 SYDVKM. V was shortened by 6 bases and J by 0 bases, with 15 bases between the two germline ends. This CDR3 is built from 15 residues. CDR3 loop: CASSTTGASSYEQYF. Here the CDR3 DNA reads TGTGCCAGCAGCACAACCGGGGCCAGCTCCTACGAGCAGTACTTC.

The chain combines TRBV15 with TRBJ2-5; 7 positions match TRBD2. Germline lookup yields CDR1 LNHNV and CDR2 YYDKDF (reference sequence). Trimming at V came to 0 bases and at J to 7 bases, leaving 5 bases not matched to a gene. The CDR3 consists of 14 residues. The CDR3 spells CATSRDTGGGTQYF. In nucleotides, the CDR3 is TGTGCCACCAGCAGAGATACTGGGGGGGGGACCCAGTACTTC.

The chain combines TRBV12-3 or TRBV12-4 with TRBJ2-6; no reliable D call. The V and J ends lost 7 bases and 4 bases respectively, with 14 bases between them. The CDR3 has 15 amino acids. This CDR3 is CASTVIGPGANVLTF. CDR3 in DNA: TGTGCCAGCACAGTTATCGGTCCCGGGGCCAACGTCCTGACTTTC.

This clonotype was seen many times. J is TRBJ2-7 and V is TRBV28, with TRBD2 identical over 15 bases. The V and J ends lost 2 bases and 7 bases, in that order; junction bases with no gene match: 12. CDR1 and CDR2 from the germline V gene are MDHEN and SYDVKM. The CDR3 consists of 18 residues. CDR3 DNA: TGTGCCAGCAGTTTAAGCAGGACTAGCGGGAGGGCCGGGGGAGAGCAGTACTTC. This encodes CASSLSRTSGRAGGEQYF.